The present entry profiles one TCR beta chain with its context. The antigen is undetermined. This sample was taken from a study of blood T cells in healthy people across ages. Study-level background: Capture by template switching was about one barcoded beta molecule per two T cells. Study-level results: Older age went with lower TCR beta diversity per million T cells, in a roughly linear way. The study found more naive CD4+ cells and higher diversity in long-lived than aged donors.

Using a J-beta primer mix together with a sample-barcoded 5' primer, a second PCR was run for roughly 7 to 12 cycles. TCRdb re-derived calls from the 5' RACE reads in MiXCR, one entry per CDR3 protein. The sample lists around 780,000 distinct CDR3 sequences, roughly 50% occurring once. The CDR3 covers 15 residues. V lost 4 bases and J lost 4; bases outside the gene matches: 6. Per the germline V gene, CDR1 is SGHTA and CDR2 is FQGNSA. Staff drew roughly 10 milliliters of peripheral blood from each donor. The sequence derives from a man aged 40-49 years in good health. The specimen was blood. This chain links TRBV7-2 with TRBJ2-3; TRBD1 aligns across 9 bases. CDR3 loop: CASSSRDRESDTQYF. The CDR3 coding sequence is TGTGCCAGCAGCTCGAGGGACAGGGAGTCAGATACGCAGTATTTT.